These T cell receptor beta chains were read from a single sample in a study of naive and memory T cell subsets. TCRdb used MiXCR to reprocess the UMI-ligation and nested PCR reads, holding one entry per CDR3 protein. The sample contains under 150,000 distinct CDR3 sequences, 15% to 25% of which appear only once. The sequenced sample consisted of naive CD8+ T cells from blood. The receptors stem from a human donor in good health. CDR3s include the opening cysteine and the closing phenylalanine or tryptophan. Each record gives: clone size, CDR3 length, D gene, V gene, J gene, CDR3 DNA, CDR3 protein. D genes are given only for firm matches. The size field is filled for only some rows; it gives once, few, many or a size class.

>few|16|TRBD1|TRBV28|TRBJ2-7
TGTGCCAGCAGGGGGAGGCGGGGACAGGGTGCCTACGAGCAGTACTTC
CASRGRRGQGAYEQYF
>.|19|TRBD2|TRBV12-3/TRBV12-4|TRBJ2-5
TGTGCCAGCAGTAATCGAACATGGACTAGCGGGAGGCGGCAAGAGACCCAGTACTTC
CASSNRTWTSGRRQETQYF
>few|16|.|TRBV27|TRBJ2-7
TGTGCCAGCAGTTTATCACTACTAACCGCCTCCTACGAGCAGTACTTC
CASSLSLLTASYEQYF
>.|15|.|TRBV27|TRBJ2-3
TGTGCCAGCAGTTCCGTGGGAGGCCACACAGATACGCAGTATTTT
CASSSVGGHTDTQYF
>.|16|.|TRBV6-5|TRBJ2-7
TGTGCCAGCAGTTACCTACTCCCGGCCAGGGGATACGAGCAGTACTTC
CASSYLLPARGYEQYF
>.|17|TRBD1|TRBV5-1|TRBJ1-2
TGCGCCAGCAGCACACCGGGACAGGACACCGTTCACTATGGCTACACCTTC
CASSTPGQDTVHYGYTF
>.|21|TRBD2|TRBV9|TRBJ2-1
TGTGCCAGCAGCGGCCGTAGCGGGAGCGCCTCTGGGCCCGCCCCATACAATGAGCAGTTCTTC
CASSGRSGSASGPAPYNEQFF
>.|16|TRBD2|TRBV7-8|TRBJ2-1
TGTGCCAGCAGCTCGGGACTAGCGGGAGGGAACAATGAGCAGTTCTTC
CASSSGLAGGNNEQFF
>few|14|.|TRBV27|TRBJ2-5
TGTGCCAGCAGCCGGGACATAGGCCAAGAGACCCAGTACTTC
CASSRDIGQETQYF
>.|16|.|TRBV28|TRBJ2-4
TGTGCCAGCAGTTTCTTGGACAGCCTAGCCAAAAACATTCAGTACTTC
CASSFLDSLAKNIQYF
>few|11|.|TRBV20-1|TRBJ2-7
TGCAGTGCCTTGGACGGGTACGAGCAGTACTTC
CSALDGYEQYF
>.|15|TRBD1|TRBV19|TRBJ1-1
TGTGCCAGTAGTCCTGCAGGGGGACCGAACACTGAAGCTTTCTTT
CASSPAGGPNTEAFF
>few|12|.|TRBV28|TRBJ1-5
TGTGCCAGCACTGCTGGGGTGAGGCCCCAGCATTTT
CASTAGVRPQHF
>.|16|TRBD2|TRBV4-1|TRBJ2-1
TGCGCCAGCAGCCAAGCTAGCGGGAGCTCCTACAATGAGCAGTTCTTC
CASSQASGSSYNEQFF
>.|14|.|TRBV28|TRBJ2-3
TGTGCCAGCAGTTTTGCTAGCGTCACAGATACGCAGTATTTT
CASSFASVTDTQYF
>.|15|TRBD2|TRBV12-3/TRBV12-4|TRBJ2-7
TGTGCCAGCAGTTCCTCTAGCGGGAGGACCTACGAGCAGTACTTC
CASSSSSGRTYEQYF
>few|17|.|TRBV29-1|TRBJ2-1
TGCAGCGTTGAAGATCGGGCAGGGTCGGGGTCCTACAATGAGCAGTTCTTC
CSVEDRAGSGSYNEQFF
>.|15|TRBD2|TRBV27|TRBJ2-7
TGTGCCAGCAGTTTATCGGGCGGGAGTTCCTACGAGCAGTACTTC
CASSLSGGSSYEQYF
>few|13|.|TRBV27|TRBJ2-3
TGTGCCAGCAGTTACGGGACGCTGGATACGCAGTATTTT
CASSYGTLDTQYF
>.|14|TRBD1|TRBV12-3/TRBV12-4|TRBJ2-1
TGTGCCAGCAGTGTACATTCAGGGGGTGATGAGCAGTTCTTC
CASSVHSGGDEQFF
>.|14|.|TRBV14|TRBJ1-2
TGTGCCAGCAGACAGGGCAAAGCTAACTATGGCTACACCTTC
CASRQGKANYGYTF
>.|12|.|TRBV9|TRBJ2-1
TGTGCCAGCAGCGTAGACCAACGAGAGCAGTTCTTC
CASSVDQREQFF
>.|14|.|TRBV19|TRBJ2-3
TGTGCCAGTAGTATATCAGGTGGCACAGATACGCAGTATTTT
CASSISGGTDTQYF
>.|14|.|TRBV6-1|TRBJ1-4
TGTGCCAGCAGTCCCGGACAGTCTAATGAAAAACTGTTTTTT
CASSPGQSNEKLFF
>.|15|.|TRBV4-3|TRBJ2-1
TGCGCCAGCAGCCAAGAGCGGGAAACCTACAATGAGCAGTTCTTC
CASSQERETYNEQFF
>few|13|TRBD1|TRBV29-1|TRBJ2-7
TGCAGCGTTGTGGACAGGGAGACCTACGAGCAGTACTTC
CSVVDRETYEQYF
>.|15|TRBD1|TRBV7-8|TRBJ2-7
TGTGCCAGCAGCTTAGCCCGGGACAGGAACTACGAGCAGTACTTC
CASSLARDRNYEQYF
>many|13|.|TRBV20-1|TRBJ2-7
TGCAGTGCTAGAGATGGGCTCGTCTACGAGCAGTACTTC
CSARDGLVYEQYF
>.|15|.|TRBV4-1|TRBJ1-1
TGCGCCAGCAGCCAAGTACCTGGGTTGGGCACTGAAGCTTTCTTT
CASSQVPGLGTEAFF
>.|14|TRBD1|TRBV10-3|TRBJ2-5
TGTGCCATCATGAACGACAGGGGGAAAGAGACCCAGTACTTC
CAIMNDRGKETQYF
>.|15|TRBD2|TRBV14|TRBJ2-1
TGTGCCAGCAGCCCGACTAGCGGGAGAATCAATGAGCAGTTCTTC
CASSPTSGRINEQFF
>few|14|TRBD2|TRBV20-1|TRBJ2-5
TGCAGTGCTAGAGATTGGAGCGGGAGTCAGACCCAGTACTTC
CSARDWSGSQTQYF
>.|11|.|TRBV20-1|TRBJ2-7
TGCAGTGCTAGAGAGGATTACGAGCAGTACTTC
CSAREDYEQYF
>many|14|TRBD1|TRBV7-6|TRBJ1-4
TGTGCCAGCAGCTCTCACAGGGGGTTTGAAAAACTGTTTTTT
CASSSHRGFEKLFF
>medium-sized|18|TRBD1|TRBV28|TRBJ1-5
TGTGCCAGCAGTCCCTGGGACAGGGGAATTCCAAGCAATCAGCCCCAGCATTTT
CASSPWDRGIPSNQPQHF
>.|14|.|TRBV18|TRBJ2-4
TGTGCCAGCTCACCAGCCCCGGGACTTAACATTCAGTACTTC
CASSPAPGLNIQYF
>few|15|.|TRBV28|TRBJ1-6
TGTGCCAGCAGTTTCTATGTGGGACCGGATTCACCCCTCCACTTT
CASSFYVGPDSPLHF